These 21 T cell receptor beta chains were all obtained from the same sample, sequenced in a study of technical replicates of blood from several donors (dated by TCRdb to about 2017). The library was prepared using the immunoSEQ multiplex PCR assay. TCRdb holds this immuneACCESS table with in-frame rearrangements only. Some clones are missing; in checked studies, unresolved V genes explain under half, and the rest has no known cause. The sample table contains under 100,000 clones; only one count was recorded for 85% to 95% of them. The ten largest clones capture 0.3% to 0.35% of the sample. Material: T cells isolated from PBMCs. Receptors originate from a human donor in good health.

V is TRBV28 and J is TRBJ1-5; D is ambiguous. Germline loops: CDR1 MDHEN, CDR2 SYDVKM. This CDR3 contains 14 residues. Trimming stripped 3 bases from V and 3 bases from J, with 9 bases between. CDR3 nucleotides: TGTGCCAGCAGTTTCGCTAAATACAATCAGCCCCAGCATTTT. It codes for CASSFAKYNQPQHF.

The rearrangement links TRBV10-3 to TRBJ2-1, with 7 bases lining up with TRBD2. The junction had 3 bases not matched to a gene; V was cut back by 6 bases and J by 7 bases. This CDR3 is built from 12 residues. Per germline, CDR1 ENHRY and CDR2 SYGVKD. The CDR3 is CAIRPGGNEQFF. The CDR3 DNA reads TGTGCCATCAGGCCCGGGGGGAATGAGCAGTTCTTC.

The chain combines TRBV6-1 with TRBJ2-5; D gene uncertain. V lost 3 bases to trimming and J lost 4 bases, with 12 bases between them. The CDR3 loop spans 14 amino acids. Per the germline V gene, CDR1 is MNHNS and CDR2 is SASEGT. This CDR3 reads CASSDPLSGETQYF. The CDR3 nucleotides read TGTGCCAGCAGTGACCCGCTGTCCGGAGAGACCCAGTACTTC.

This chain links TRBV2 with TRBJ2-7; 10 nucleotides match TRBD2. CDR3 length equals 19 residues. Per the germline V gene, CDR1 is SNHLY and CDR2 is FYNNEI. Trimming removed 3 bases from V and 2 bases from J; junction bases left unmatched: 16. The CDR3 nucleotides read TGTGCCAGCAGTGAGATCGAGGACATCATAGCGGGAGGTCCCTACGAGCAGTACTTC. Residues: CASSEIEDIIAGGPYEQYF.

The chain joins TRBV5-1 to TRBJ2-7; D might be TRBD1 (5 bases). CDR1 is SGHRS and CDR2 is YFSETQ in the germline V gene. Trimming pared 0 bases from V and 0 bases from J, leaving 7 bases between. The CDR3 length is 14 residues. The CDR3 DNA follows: TGCGCCAGCAGCTTGGGACAGAACTCCTACGAGCAGTACTTC. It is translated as CASSLGQNSYEQYF.

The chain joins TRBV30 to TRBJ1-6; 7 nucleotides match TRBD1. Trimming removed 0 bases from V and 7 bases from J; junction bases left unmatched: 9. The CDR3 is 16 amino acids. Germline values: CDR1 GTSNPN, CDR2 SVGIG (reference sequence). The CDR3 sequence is CAWSVLFRDRNSPLHF. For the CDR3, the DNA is TGTGCCTGGAGTGTACTCTTCCGGGACAGAAATTCACCCCTCCACTTT.

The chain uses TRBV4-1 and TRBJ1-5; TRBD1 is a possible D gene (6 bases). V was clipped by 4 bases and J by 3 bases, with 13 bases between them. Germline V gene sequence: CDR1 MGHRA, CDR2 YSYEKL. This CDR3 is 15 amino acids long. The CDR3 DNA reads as TGCGCCAGCAGCCTAGGACAGTCAGTCAATCAGCCCCAGCATTTT. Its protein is CASSLGQSVNQPQHF.

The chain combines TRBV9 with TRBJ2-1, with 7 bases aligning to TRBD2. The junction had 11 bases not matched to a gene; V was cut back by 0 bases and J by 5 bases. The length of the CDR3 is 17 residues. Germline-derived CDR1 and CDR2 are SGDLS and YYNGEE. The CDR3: CASSVGPYRSGNNEQFF. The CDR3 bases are TGTGCCAGCAGCGTAGGGCCCTACCGAAGCGGGAACAATGAGCAGTTCTTC.

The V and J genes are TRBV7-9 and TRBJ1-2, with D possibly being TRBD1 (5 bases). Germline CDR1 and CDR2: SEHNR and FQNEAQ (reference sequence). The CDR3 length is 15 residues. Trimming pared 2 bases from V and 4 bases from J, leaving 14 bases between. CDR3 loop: CASSLFLDSSYGYTF. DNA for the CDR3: TGTGCCAGCAGCTTATTTCTCGACAGCTCCTATGGCTACACCTTC. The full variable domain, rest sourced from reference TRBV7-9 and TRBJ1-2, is DTGVSQNPRHKITKRGQNVTFRCDPISEHNRLYWYRQTLGQGPEFLTYFQNEAQLEKSRLLSDRFSAERPKGSFSTLEIQRTEQGDSAMYLCASSLFLDSSYGYTFGSGTRLTVV.

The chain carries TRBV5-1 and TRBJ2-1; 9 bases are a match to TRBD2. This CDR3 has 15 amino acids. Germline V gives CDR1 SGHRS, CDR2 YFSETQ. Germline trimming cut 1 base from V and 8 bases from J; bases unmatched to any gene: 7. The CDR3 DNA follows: TGCGCCAGCAGCTTGTATCAGCGGGAGGACCATGAGCAGTTCTTC. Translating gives CASSLYQREDHEQFF. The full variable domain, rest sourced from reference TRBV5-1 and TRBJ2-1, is KAGVTQTPRYLIKTRGQQVTLSCSPISGHRSVSWYQQTPGQGLQFLFEYFSETQRNKGNFPGRFSGRQFSNSRSEMNVSTLELGDSALYLCASSLYQREDHEQFFGPGTRLTVL.

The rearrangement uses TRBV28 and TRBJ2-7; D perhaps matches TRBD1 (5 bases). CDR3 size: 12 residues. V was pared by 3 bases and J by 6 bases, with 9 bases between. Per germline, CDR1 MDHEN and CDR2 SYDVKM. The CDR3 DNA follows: TGTGCCAGCAGTTTTTGGGGCCTCGAGCAGTACTTC. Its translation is CASSFWGLEQYF.

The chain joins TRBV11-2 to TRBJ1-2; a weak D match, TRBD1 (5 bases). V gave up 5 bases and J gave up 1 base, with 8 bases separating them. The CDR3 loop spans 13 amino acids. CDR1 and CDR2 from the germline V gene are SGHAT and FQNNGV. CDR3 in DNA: TGTGCCAGCAGCCCTCAGGGTAACTATGGCTACACCTTC. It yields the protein CASSPQGNYGYTF. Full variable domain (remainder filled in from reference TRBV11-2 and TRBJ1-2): EAGVAQSPRYKIIEKRQSVAFWCNPISGHATLYWYQQILGQGPKLLIQFQNNGVVDDSQLPKDRFSAERLKGVDSTLKIQPAKLEDSAVYLCASSPQGNYGYTFGSGTRLTVV.

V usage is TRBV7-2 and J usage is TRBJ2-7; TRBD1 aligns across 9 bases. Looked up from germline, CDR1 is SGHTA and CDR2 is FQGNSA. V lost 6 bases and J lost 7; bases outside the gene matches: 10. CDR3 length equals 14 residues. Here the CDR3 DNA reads TGTGCCAGCAGGCTAGACAGGGGGGAATCGGAGCAGTACTTC. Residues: CASRLDRGESEQYF.

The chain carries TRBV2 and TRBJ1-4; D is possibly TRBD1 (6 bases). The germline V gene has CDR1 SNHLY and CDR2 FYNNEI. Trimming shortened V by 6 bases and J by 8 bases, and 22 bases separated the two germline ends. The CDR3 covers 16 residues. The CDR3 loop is CASSTPTKGGPEKLFF. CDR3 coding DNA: TGTGCCAGCAGCACCCCCACGAAAGGGGGACCCGAAAAACTGTTTTTT.

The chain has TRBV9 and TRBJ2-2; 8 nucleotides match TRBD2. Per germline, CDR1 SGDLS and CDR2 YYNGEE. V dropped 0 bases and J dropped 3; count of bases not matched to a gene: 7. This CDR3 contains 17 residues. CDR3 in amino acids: CASSVAGASGYTGELFF. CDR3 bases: TGTGCCAGCAGCGTAGCTGGGGCTAGCGGGTACACCGGGGAGCTGTTTTTT.

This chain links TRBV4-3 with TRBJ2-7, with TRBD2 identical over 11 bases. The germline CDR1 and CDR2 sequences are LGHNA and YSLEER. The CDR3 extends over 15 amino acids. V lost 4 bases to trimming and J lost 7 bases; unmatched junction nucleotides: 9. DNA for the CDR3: TGCGCCAGCAGCCCTTGGGTAGCGGGAGGGAATGAGCAGTACTTC. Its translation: CASSPWVAGGNEQYF.

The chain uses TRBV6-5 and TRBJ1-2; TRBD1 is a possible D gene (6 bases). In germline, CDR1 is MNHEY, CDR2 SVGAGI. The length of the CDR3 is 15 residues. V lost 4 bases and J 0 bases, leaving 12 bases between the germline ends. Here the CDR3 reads CASSSGTLTNYGYTF. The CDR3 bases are TGTGCCAGCAGTTCCGGGACACTCACTAACTATGGCTACACCTTC.

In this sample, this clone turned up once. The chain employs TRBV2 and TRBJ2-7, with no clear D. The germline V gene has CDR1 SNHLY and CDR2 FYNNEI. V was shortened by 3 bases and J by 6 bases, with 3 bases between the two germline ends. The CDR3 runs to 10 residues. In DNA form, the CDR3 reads TGTGCCAGCAGTGACGGCGAGCAGTACTTC. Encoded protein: CASSDGEQYF. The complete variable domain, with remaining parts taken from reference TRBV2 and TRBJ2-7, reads EPEVTQTPSHQVTQMGQEVILRCVPISNHLYFYWYRQILGQKVEFLVSFYNNEISEKSEIFDDQFSVERPDGSNFTLKIRSTKLEDSAMYFCASSDGEQYFGPGTRLTVT.

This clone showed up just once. The CDR3 sequence: CASISRDSDEQYF. CDR3 nucleotide sequence: TGTGCCAGCATCTCCCGGGACAGCGACGAGCAGTACTTC. The chain links TRBV2 to TRBJ2-7, with 7 bases aligning to TRBD1. Germline values: CDR1 SNHLY, CDR2 FYNNEI. V lost 7 bases and J lost 5; bases outside the gene matches: 8. The length of the CDR3 is 13 residues.

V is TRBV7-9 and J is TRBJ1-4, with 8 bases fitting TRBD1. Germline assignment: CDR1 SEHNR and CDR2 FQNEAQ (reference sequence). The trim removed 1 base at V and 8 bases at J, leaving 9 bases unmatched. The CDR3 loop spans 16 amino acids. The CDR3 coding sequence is TGTGCCAGCAGCTTAGGACTTGACAGGGGCGGAGAAAAACTGTTTTTT. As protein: CASSLGLDRGGEKLFF.

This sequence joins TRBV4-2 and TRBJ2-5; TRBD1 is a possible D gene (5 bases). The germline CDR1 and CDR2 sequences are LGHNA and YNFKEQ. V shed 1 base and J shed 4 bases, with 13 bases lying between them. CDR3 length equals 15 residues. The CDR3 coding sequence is TGTGCCAGCAGCCAAGGTTCAGGGTCGACAGAGACCCAGTACTTC. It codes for CASSQGSGSTETQYF.